A single sample gave rise to the 19 T cell receptor beta chains below, sequenced in a study of regulatory T cells in long-lasting Graves disease. With iRepertoire HTBI primers and Arm-PCR of CDR3 regions, TCR beta libraries were built. TCRdb re-called the multiplex PCR reads with MiXCR, one entry per CDR3 protein. The sample lists under 500,000 distinct CDR3 sequences, over 15% occurring once. Time point in this sample: newly diagnosed GD, antithyroid drugs for less than 3 months. Preparation of the TCR library used RNA extracted from PBMCs. These data also featured in a second study, about T cells in Graves' hyperthyroidism and ophthalmopathy.

Sequenced material: peripheral blood mononuclear cells (PBMCs), taken at new diagnosis, from a patient treated with antithyroid drugs. These receptors originate from a woman aged 25 to 45 with Graves disease.

This clonotype appeared a few times. J is TRBJ2-7 and V is TRBV30; 10 nucleotides match TRBD2. Germline-derived CDR1 and CDR2 are GTSNPN and SVGIG (reference sequence). The V gene end was trimmed by 3 bases and the J gene end by 2 bases; junction bases not matched to a gene: 4. The CDR3 covers 14 residues. The CDR3 region has the DNA TGTGCCTGGAGATCTAGCGGGAGAACCTACGAGCAGTACTTC. Protein sequence: CAWRSSGRTYEQYF.

This clonotype was counted between two and nine times. The CDR3 DNA is TGTGCCACCAGTTCGCGGGCCGACCCGGCGGTCGAGCAGTACTTC. This codes for CATSSRADPAVEQYF. The chain recombines TRBV15 with TRBJ2-7; a weak D match, TRBD2 (5 bases). V was cut by 6 bases and J by 6 bases, with 21 bases left in between. The CDR3 is made up of 15 amino acids. The V gene's germline CDR1 is LNHNV and CDR2 YYDKDF (reference sequence).

Concerning this clonotype itself: Since a much larger clone is just one base distant, this may be a read error. The chain is built from TRBV5-1 and TRBJ2-1; the match to TRBD2 covers 7 bases. The last part of the DNA fits TRBJ2-7 better; the J call may be wrong. Per the germline V gene, CDR1 is SGHRS and CDR2 is YFSETQ. This CDR3 contains 15 residues. The CDR3 coding sequence is TGCGCCAGCACCCGCCGGGGGGAAACCTACAATGAGCAGTACTTC. Translation: CASTRRGETYNEQYF.

This clonotype was seen ten or more times. The chain is built from TRBV29-1 and TRBJ2-6, with a tentative D call TRBD2 (7 bases). Germline CDR1 and CDR2: SQVTM and ANQGSEA. The CDR3 has 14 residues. V was trimmed by 4 bases and J by 2 bases, leaving 9 bases between them. The CDR3 loop is CSVGEGAGANVLTF. The CDR3 nucleotides are TGCAGCGTTGGGGAGGGGGCTGGGGCCAACGTCCTGACTTTC.

This clonotype was observed at least ten times. J is TRBJ2-1 and V is TRBV20-1; 13 nucleotides align to TRBD2. The CDR3 is 16 residues long. CDR1 and CDR2 from the germline V gene are DFQATT and SNEGSKA (reference sequence). The ends lost 2 bases at V and 3 bases at J; junction bases unmatched: 4. CDR3 amino acids: CSARSGTSGIYNEQFF. The CDR3, as DNA: TGCAGTGCTAGATCCGGGACTAGCGGGATCTACAATGAGCAGTTCTTC.

This clonotype was counted at least ten times. The CDR3, as DNA: TGTGCCAGCAGCTTAAAGGGAGGACTAGCGGGGCCGAATGAGCAGTTCTTC. Translated: CASSLKGGLAGPNEQFF. The V and J genes are TRBV7-3 and TRBJ2-1; 12 bases align to TRBD2. This CDR3 contains 17 residues. Trimming took 1 base from V and 7 from J; bases not matched to a gene: 8. Per germline, CDR1 SGHTA and CDR2 FQGTGA.

The CDR3 region is CASSLSGGQGTYGYTF. The CDR3, as DNA: TGTGCCAGCAGTTTATCCGGGGGACAGGGGACCTATGGCTACACCTTC. This chain connects TRBV28 to TRBJ1-2, with 10 bases matching TRBD1. The CDR3 runs 16 residues. Germline lookup yields CDR1 MDHEN and CDR2 SYDVKM. V gave up 1 base and J gave up 4 bases; unmatched junction bases: 6.

This clonotype was picked up a small number of times. V is TRBV9 and J is TRBJ2-3; tentatively, D is TRBD1 (5 bases). V shed 5 bases and J shed 3 bases, with 7 bases lying between them. The CDR3 is made up of 12 amino acids. Per the germline V gene, CDR1 is SGDLS and CDR2 is YYNGEE. The chain's CDR3 is CASSKGTDTQYF. The CDR3 DNA reads as TGTGCCAGCAGTAAGGGGACAGATACGCAGTATTTT. Combining the CDR3 with reference TRBV9 and TRBJ2-3 gives the whole variable domain DSGVTQTPKHLITATGQRVTLRCSPRSGDLSVYWYQQSLDQGLQFLIQYYNGEERAKGNILERFSAQQFPDLHSELNLSSLELGDSALYFCASSKGTDTQYFGPGTRLTVL.

This clonotype was recorded many times. The chain employs TRBV28 and TRBJ2-1; D is uncertain. With 4 bases removed from V and 1 base from J, the gap between germline ends came to 17 bases. The CDR3 loop spans 17 amino acids. The germline V gene encodes CDR1 MDHEN and CDR2 SYDVKM. This CDR3 reads CASSSTTQLLSYNEQFF. The CDR3 DNA reads TGTGCCAGCAGTTCTACGACTCAACTCCTATCCTACAATGAGCAGTTCTTC.

This clonotype showed up many times. The chain employs TRBV10-3 and TRBJ1-5; D not certain. CDR3 length: 13 amino acids. CDR1 is ENHRY, CDR2 SYGVKD, per germline. Trimming took 10 bases from V and 0 from J, leaving 10 bases between them. The CDR3 DNA reads as TGTGCCACGGGCAGGAGTAGCAATCAGCCCCAGCATTTT. Amino acids: CATGRSSNQPQHF.

This clonotype was detected ten times or more. V is TRBV30 and J is TRBJ1-1, with D maybe TRBD1 (5 bases). This CDR3 is 12 amino acids long. The V and J ends lost 4 bases and 7 bases respectively, with 13 bases between them. Germline V gives CDR1 GTSNPN, CDR2 SVGIG (reference sequence). CDR3 sequence: CAWTFRDGEAFF. CDR3 DNA: TGTGCCTGGACGTTCCGGGACGGTGAAGCTTTCTTT. Full variable domain (outside the CDR3, taken from reference TRBV30 and TRBJ1-1): SQTIHQWPATLVQPVGSPLSLECTVEGTSNPNLYWYRQAAGRGLQLLFYSVGIGQISSEVPQNLSASRPQDRQFILSSKKLLLSDSGFYLCAWTFRDGEAFFGQGTRLTVV.

The sample holds a few counts of this clonotype. This chain links TRBV6-1 with TRBJ2-7, with 10 positions matching TRBD2. The CDR3 has 15 amino acids. CDR1 is MNHNS and CDR2 is SASEGT in the germline V gene. Trimming at V came to 6 bases and at J to 4 bases, leaving 9 bases not matched to a gene. This CDR3 is CASRPGTSVLYEQYF. The DNA of the CDR3 is TGTGCCAGCAGGCCCGGGACTAGCGTGCTTTACGAGCAGTACTTC.

Points on this clonotype: The junction does not match germline at one end; this may be a read error. J is TRBJ2-1 and V is TRBV7-2; TRBD2 might be the D (5 bases). CDR1 and CDR2 from the germline V gene are SGHTA and FQGNSA. The CDR3 is 14 amino acids. The CDR3 DNA follows: TGTGCCAGCAGCTCCAGCCGGGATTACAATGAGCAGCTCTTC. The encoded protein is CASSSSRDYNEQLF.

This clonotype occurred once. The J gene is TRBJ1-1, the V gene TRBV13; perhaps TRBD1 as D (6 bases). CDR1 PRHDT and CDR2 FYEKMQ come from the germline V gene (reference sequence). There are 17 residues in the CDR3. V was pared by 8 bases and J by 4 bases, with 26 bases between. CDR3 amino acids: CASSYGGGNEAGTEAFF. In DNA, the CDR3 is TGTGCCAGCTCCTACGGCGGGGGCAACGAGGCGGGCACTGAAGCTTTCTTT.

V is TRBV10-3 and J is TRBJ2-1; 14 bases are shared with TRBD2. The CDR3 consists of 15 residues. With V trimmed by 11 bases and J by 9 bases, 12 bases remained unmatched. Looked up from germline, CDR1 is ENHRY and CDR2 is SYGVKD. CDR3 sequence: CAGGGTSGSNGEQFF. Written as DNA, the CDR3 is TGTGCCGGGGGCGGGACTAGCGGGAGTAATGGTGAGCAGTTCTTC.

The genes are TRBV6-5 and TRBJ1-1; 8 bases fit TRBD1. The germline V gene encodes CDR1 MNHEY and CDR2 SVGAGI. J gave up 4 bases and V 0 bases, and 7 bases lay outside the gene matches. The CDR3 consists of 16 residues. The DNA for the CDR3 is TGTGCCAGCAGTTACTCGACGAACAGGGGGGCCACTGAAGCTTTCTTT. Translated, it gives CASSYSTNRGATEAFF.

This clonotype was seen a handful of times. At one of its ends the junction is not consistent with the germline gene, which may arise from a read error. V usage is TRBV27 and J usage is TRBJ2-3, with 10 bases lining up with TRBD2. The CDR3 has 18 residues. Germline V gives CDR1 MNHEY, CDR2 SMNVEV (reference sequence). CDR3 sequence (DNA): TGTGCCAGCAGTTACTCGGGTTATCTAGCGGGAGTGGGAGATATGCAGTATTTT. As protein: CASSYSGYLAGVGDMQYF.

This clonotype was seen only a few times. V is TRBV29-1 and J is TRBJ2-3; D uncertain. This CDR3 spans 11 amino acids. Germline V gives CDR1 SQVTM, CDR2 ANQGSEA. V was clipped by 5 bases and J by 6 bases, with 9 bases between them. In nucleotides, the CDR3 is TGCAGCGTTTCCGGCGCCGATACGCAGTATTTT. It yields the protein CSVSGADTQYF.

A remark on this clonotype: This likely came from a read error, as a far larger clone is one base away. The CDR3 DNA reads as TGTGCCAGCAGCCAGGGACGGAACCCTGAAGCTTTCTTT. Protein product: CASSQGRNPEAFF. This chain uses TRBV11-2 with TRBJ1-1; D perhaps matches TRBD1 (5 bases). The germline V gene has CDR1 SGHAT and CDR2 FQNNGV. The CDR3 loop spans 13 amino acids.